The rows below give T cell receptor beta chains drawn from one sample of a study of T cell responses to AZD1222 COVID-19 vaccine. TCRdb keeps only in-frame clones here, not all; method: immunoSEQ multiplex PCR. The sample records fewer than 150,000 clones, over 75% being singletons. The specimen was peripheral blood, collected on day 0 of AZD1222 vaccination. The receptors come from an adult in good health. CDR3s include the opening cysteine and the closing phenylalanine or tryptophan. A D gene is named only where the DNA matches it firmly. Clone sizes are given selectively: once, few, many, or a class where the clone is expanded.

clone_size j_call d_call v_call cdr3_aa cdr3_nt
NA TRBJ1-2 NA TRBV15 CATSRDRTPGGGGYTF TGTGCCACCAGCAGAGATCGGACTCCCGGGGGTGGTGGCTACACCTTC
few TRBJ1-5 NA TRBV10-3 CAIKTGTGNQPQHF TGTGCCATAAAAACAGGGACGGGCAATCAGCCCCAGCATTTT
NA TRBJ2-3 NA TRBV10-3 CAITEMNTDTQYF TGTGCCATCACCGAGATGAACACAGATACGCAGTATTTT
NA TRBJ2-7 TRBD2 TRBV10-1 CASSGGLAHSYEQYF TGCGCCAGCAGTGGAGGACTAGCGCATTCCTACGAGCAGTACTTC
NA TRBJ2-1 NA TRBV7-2 CASSLALGPREGEQFF TGTGCCAGCAGCCTAGCCCTGGGACCGAGAGAGGGTGAGCAGTTCTTC
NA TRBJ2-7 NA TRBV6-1 CASSDTGRGHAYEQYF TGTGCCAGCAGTGATACGGGACGCGGACACGCCTACGAGCAGTACTTC
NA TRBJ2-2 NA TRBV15 CATSRGQGTAGELFF TGTGCCACCAGCAGAGGGCAGGGTACCGCCGGGGAGCTGTTTTTT
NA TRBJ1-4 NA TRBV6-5 CASSSERNEKLFF TGTGCCAGCAGTTCTGAGCGAAATGAAAAACTGTTTTTT
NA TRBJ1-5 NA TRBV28 CASRQGYNQPQHF TGTGCCAGCAGACAGGGCTACAATCAGCCCCAGCATTTT
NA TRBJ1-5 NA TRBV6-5 CASRDPGGVDQPQHF TGTGCCAGCAGGGACCCGGGGGGGGTAGATCAGCCCCAGCATTTT
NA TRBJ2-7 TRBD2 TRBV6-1 CASSDQSPSSGRGHEQYF TGTGCCAGCAGTGACCAGTCGCCATCTAGCGGGAGGGGTCACGAGCAGTACTTC
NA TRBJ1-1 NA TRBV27 CASSLINKNTEAFF TGTGCCAGCAGTCTTATTAATAAGAACACTGAAGCTTTCTTT
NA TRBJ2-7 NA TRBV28 CASSPQTGLYEQYF TGTGCCAGCAGTCCCCAGACAGGTCTCTACGAGCAGTACTTC
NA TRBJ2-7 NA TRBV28 CASSLSWRDVGEQYF TGTGCCAGCAGTTTATCGTGGCGGGACGTAGGGGAGCAGTACTTC
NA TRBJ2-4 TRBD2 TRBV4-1 CASSTPGLAGGPDKNIQYF TGCGCCAGCAGCACCCCGGGACTAGCGGGAGGGCCGGACAAAAACATTCAGTACTTC
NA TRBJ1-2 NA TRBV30 CAWSEARAAGYTF TGTGCCTGGAGTGAGGCCAGGGCGGCTGGCTACACCTTC
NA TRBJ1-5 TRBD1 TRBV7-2 CASSFGRGSNQPQHF TGTGCCAGCAGCTTTGGCAGGGGGAGCAATCAGCCCCAGCATTTT
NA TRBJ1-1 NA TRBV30 CAWRGPRVNTEAFF TGTGCCTGGAGGGGGCCCAGAGTGAACACTGAAGCTTTCTTT
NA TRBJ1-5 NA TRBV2 CASSAGAVWGNQPQHF TGTGCCAGCAGTGCGGGGGCAGTCTGGGGCAATCAGCCCCAGCATTTT
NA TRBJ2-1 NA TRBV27 CASGRWVGGNEQFF TGTGCCAGTGGGAGGTGGGTGGGTGGCAATGAGCAGTTCTTC